A selection of T cell receptor beta chains follows, all from one sample in a study of cytomegalovirus exposure and HLA in healthy donors. Libraries were prepared by immunoSEQ multiplex PCR; TCRdb keeps only in-frame clonotypes and omits some of them. The table shows some 130,000 clones, with roughly two thirds occurring only once. Sequenced input: PBMCs. These receptors all stem from a woman aged 40 to 50 in good health and CMV-seronegative. Both conserved end residues are part of each CDR3. Fields, in order: J gene, V gene, CDR3 protein.

J: TRBJ2-1; V: TRBV4-3; CDR3: CASSQLTSGGQFF
J: TRBJ1-5; V: TRBV4-3; CDR3: CASSQELRGVSQPQHF
J: TRBJ2-3; V: TRBV6-1; CDR3: CASSEAVVRVPDTQYF
J: TRBJ1-2; V: TRBV7-6; CDR3: CASSFYTGTGPGAGKGYTF
J: TRBJ2-3; V: TRBV25-1; CDR3: CASSLQGFTDTQYF
J: TRBJ1-3; V: TRBV28; CDR3: CASTPGGVGNTIYF
J: TRBJ2-1; V: TRBV7-3; CDR3: CASSLTVSSYNEQFF
J: TRBJ2-5; V: TRBV4-1; CDR3: CASSQGGAITSGGETQYF
J: TRBJ1-2; V: TRBV29-1; CDR3: CSVSPGTKGYTF
J: TRBJ1-6; V: TRBV4-2; CDR3: CASSQVQEKNSPLHF
J: TRBJ1-1; V: TRBV28; CDR3: CASSPGQGWDTEAFF
J: TRBJ2-1; V: TRBV9; CDR3: CASSVWTSNNEQFF
J: TRBJ2-7; V: TRBV6-5; CDR3: CASSRAGTYEQYF
J: TRBJ1-3; V: TRBV6-6; CDR3: CASRTPSGNTIYF
J: TRBJ1-1; V: TRBV15; CDR3: CATSPGWGGTEAFF
J: TRBJ2-5; V: TRBV5-1; CDR3: CASAALGGQETQYF
J: TRBJ2-1; V: TRBV5-1; CDR3: CASSPGQGDEQFF
J: TRBJ1-2; V: TRBV18; CDR3: CASSPQQGNYGYTF
J: TRBJ2-5; V: TRBV21-1; CDR3: CASSKAPWGLPSAETQYF
J: TRBJ2-3; V: TRBV19; CDR3: CASSNQGLDTQYF
J: TRBJ1-1; V: TRBV5-4; CDR3: CASQGAVRDTEAFF
J: TRBJ1-6; V: TRBV9; CDR3: CASSVDPTGDDSPLHF
J: TRBJ1-1; V: TRBV9; CDR3: CASSVSITGGGTEAFF
J: TRBJ2-6; V: TRBV6-5; CDR3: CASSSWTGEANVLTF
J: TRBJ2-2; V: TRBV6-5; CDR3: CASRNTGELFF
J: TRBJ2-2; V: TRBV7-2; CDR3: CASSLASSPSGGKNTGELFF
J: TRBJ2-7; V: TRBV14; CDR3: CASSQLTGRSYEQYF
J: TRBJ2-7; V: TRBV11-2; CDR3: CASSLFISGLGYEQYF
J: TRBJ2-6; V: TRBV7-9; CDR3: CSSTPGGGANVLTF
J: TRBJ2-3; V: TRBV7-9; CDR3: CAVYLTDTQYF
J: TRBJ1-5; V: TRBV4-1; CDR3: CASSQVEQAYSNQPQHF
J: TRBJ2-7; V: TRBV7-8; CDR3: CASSLGTSGFWSYEQYF
J: TRBJ2-5; V: TRBV6-5; CDR3: CASSYDRRETQYF
J: TRBJ1-2; V: TRBV28; CDR3: CATNGGGFYGYTF
J: TRBJ2-3; V: TRBV2; CDR3: CASRGLAGTDTQYF
J: TRBJ2-2; V: TRBV13; CDR3: CASSLLGRAGELFF
J: TRBJ1-2; V: TRBV7-9; CDR3: CASSKGTGGDGYTF
J: TRBJ2-1; V: TRBV19; CDR3: CASSVPETGVNEQFF
J: TRBJ1-2; V: TRBV6-1; CDR3: CASSEQVTMSARHGYTF
J: TRBJ2-5; V: TRBV5-4; CDR3: CASSLGTGASGTQYF
J: TRBJ2-3; V: TRBV28; CDR3: CASNLQGRTDTQYF
J: TRBJ2-3; V: TRBV5-1; CDR3: CASSLYGTSGTDTQYF
J: TRBJ2-1; V: TRBV30; CDR3: CAWSVWASYNEQFF
J: TRBJ2-2; V: TRBV29-1; CDR3: CSVAGHQGTSNTGELFF
J: TRBJ2-1; V: TRBV18; CDR3: CASSPIGQGQFF
J: TRBJ2-7; V: TRBV13; CDR3: CASSARDLTKNEQYF